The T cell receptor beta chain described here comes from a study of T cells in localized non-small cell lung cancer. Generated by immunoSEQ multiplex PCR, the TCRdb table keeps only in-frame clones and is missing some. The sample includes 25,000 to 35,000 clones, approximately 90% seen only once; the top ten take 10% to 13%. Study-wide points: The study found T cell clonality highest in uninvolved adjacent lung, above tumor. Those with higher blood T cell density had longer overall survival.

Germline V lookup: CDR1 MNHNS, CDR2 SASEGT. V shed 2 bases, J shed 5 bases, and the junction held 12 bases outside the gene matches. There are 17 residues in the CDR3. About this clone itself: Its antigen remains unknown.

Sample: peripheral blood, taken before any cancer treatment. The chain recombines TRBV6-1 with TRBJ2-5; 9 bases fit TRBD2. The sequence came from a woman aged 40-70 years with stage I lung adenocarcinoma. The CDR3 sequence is CASSEWSSGNIGETQYF. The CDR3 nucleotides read TGTGCCAGCAGTGAATGGTCTAGCGGGAATATCGGGGAGACCCAGTACTTC.